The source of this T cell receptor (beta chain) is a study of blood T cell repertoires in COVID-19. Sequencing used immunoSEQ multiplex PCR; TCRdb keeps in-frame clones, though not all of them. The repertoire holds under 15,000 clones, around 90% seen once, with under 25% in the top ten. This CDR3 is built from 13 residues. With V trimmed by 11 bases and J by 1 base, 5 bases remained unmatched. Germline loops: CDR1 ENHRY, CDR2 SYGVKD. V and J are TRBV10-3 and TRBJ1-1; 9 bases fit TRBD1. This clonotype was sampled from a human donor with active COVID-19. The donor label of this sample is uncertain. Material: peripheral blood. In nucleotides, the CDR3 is TGTGCCGTCGGGACAGGGAGGAACACTGAAGCTTTCTTT. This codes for CAVGTGRNTEAFF.